This T cell receptor (delta chain) derives from a study of human gamma delta and Vdelta1 T cells. General study points: Polyclonal Delta One T cells reportedly showed broad cytotoxic targeting of acute myeloid leukemia.

TCRdb called clones from the PCR reads again using CATT. The table includes fewer than 15,000 delta-chain clones, roughly 50% detected once. This clone was seen more than once but under ten times. As yet, its antigen is unknown. Germline CDR1 TSWWSYY, CDR2 QGS. This CDR3 region has 22 residues. V lost 1 base and J lost 0; bases outside the gene matches: 21. Sequenced sample: Vdelta1 gamma-delta T cells from blood grown in culture (DOT cells). V is TRDV1 and J is TRDJ1, with 9 bases that match TRDD3. This TCR derives from a human donor in good health. The CDR3 spells CALGERSGRLLGDRRYTDKLIF. CDR3 DNA sequence: TGTGCTCTTGGGGAACGTTCTGGGCGTCTACTGGGGGACCGGCGGTACACCGATAAACTCATCTTT.